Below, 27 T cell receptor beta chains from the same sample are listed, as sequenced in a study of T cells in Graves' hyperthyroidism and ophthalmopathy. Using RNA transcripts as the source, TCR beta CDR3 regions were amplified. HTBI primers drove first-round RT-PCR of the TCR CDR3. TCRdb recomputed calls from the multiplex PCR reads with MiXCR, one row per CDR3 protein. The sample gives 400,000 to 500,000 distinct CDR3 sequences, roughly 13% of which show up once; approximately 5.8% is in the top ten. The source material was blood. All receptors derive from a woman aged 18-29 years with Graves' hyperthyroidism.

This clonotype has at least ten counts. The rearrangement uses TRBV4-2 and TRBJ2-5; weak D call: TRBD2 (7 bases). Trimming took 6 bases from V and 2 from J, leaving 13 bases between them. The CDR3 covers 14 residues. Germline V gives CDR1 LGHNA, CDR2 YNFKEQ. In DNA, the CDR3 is TGTGCCAGCAGGGGGGGGGCCGGACAAGAGACCCAGTACTTC. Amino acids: CASRGGAGQETQYF.

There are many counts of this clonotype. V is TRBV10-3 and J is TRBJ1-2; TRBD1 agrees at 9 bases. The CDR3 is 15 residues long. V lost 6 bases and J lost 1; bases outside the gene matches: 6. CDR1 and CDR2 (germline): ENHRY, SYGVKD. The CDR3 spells CAIRPGQGINYGYTF. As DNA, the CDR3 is TGTGCCATCAGACCGGGACAGGGAATTAACTATGGCTACACCTTC.

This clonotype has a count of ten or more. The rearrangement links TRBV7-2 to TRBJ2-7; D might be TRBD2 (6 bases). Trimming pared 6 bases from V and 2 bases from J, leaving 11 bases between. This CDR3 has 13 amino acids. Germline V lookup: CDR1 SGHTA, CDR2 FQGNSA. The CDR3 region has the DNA TGTGCCAGCAGTTCCCTAGCGACCTACGAGCAGTACTTC. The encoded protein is CASSSLATYEQYF. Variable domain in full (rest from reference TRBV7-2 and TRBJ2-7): GAGVSQSPSNKVTEKGKDVELRCDPISGHTALYWYRQSLGQGLEFLIYFQGNSAPDKSGLPSDRFSAERTGGSVSTLTIQRTQQEDSAVYLCASSSLATYEQYFGPGTRLTVT.

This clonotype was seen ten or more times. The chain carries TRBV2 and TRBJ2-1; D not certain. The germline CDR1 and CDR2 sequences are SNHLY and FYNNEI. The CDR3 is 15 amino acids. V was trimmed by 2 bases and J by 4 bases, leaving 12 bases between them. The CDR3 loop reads CASSETEPQYNEQFF. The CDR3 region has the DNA TGTGCCAGCAGTGAAACAGAGCCCCAGTACAATGAGCAGTTCTTC.

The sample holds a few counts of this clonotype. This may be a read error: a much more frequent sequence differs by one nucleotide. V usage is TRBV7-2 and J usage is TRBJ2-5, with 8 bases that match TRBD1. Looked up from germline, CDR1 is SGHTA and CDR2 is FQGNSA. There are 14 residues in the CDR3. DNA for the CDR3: TGTGCCAACAGCTTAGCGCGAGGAGGACAGGGTCCGTACTTC. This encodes CANSLARGGQGPYF.

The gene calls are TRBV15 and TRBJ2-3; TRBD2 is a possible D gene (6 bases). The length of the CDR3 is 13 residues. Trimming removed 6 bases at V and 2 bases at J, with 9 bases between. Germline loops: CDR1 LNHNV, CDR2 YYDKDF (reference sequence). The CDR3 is CATSREITDTQYF. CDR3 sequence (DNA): TGTGCCACCAGTCGGGAGATCACAGATACGCAGTATTTT.

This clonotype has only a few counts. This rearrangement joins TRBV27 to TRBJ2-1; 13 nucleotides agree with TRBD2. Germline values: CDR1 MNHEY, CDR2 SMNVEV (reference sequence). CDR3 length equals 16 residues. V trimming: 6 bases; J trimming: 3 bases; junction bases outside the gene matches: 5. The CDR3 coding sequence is TGTGCCAGCAGACTAGCGGGAGGGGATTTCTACAATGAGCAGTTCTTC. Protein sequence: CASRLAGGDFYNEQFF.

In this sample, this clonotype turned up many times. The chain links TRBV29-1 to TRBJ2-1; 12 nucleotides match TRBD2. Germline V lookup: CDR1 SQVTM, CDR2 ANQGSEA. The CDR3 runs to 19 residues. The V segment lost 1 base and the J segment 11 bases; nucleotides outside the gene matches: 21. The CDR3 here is CSVEGRDTTSGRTGDKQFF. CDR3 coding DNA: TGCAGCGTTGAAGGCCGGGACACGACTAGCGGGAGAACCGGGGATAAGCAGTTCTTC.

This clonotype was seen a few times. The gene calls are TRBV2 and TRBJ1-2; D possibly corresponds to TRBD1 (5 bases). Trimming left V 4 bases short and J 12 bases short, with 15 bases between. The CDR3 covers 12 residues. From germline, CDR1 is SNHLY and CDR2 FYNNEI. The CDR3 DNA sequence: TGTGCCAGCAGTGGAGGGGTCTCAACAAACACCTTC. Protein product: CASSGGVSTNTF.

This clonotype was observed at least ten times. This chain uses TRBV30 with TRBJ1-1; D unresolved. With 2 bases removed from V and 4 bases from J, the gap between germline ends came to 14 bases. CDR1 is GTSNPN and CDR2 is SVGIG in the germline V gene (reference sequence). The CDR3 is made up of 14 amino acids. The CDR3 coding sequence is TGTGCCTGGAGTATCGGACCGTCGGCCACTGAAGCTTTCTTT. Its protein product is CAWSIGPSATEAFF.

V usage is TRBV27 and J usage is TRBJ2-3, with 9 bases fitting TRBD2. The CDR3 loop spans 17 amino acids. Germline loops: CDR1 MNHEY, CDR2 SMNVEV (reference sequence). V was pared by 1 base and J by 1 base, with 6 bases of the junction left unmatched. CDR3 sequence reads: CASSLWGGRGGTDTQYF. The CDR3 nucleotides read TGTGCCAGCAGTTTATGGGGCGGGAGGGGTGGCACAGATACGCAGTATTTT.

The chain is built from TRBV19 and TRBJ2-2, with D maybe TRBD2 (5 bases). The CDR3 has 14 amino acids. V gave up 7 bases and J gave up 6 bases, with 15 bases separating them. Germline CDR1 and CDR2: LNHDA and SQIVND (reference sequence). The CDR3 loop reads CASTVASGPGELFF. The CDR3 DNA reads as TGTGCCAGTACTGTAGCGTCTGGCCCCGGGGAGCTGTTTTTT.

This CDR3 reads CASSQVNSPEAFF. In DNA, the CDR3 is TGCGCCAGCAGCCAAGTTAACAGCCCTGAAGCTTTCTTT. The chain carries TRBV4-1 and TRBJ1-1, with D unclear. The V and J ends lost 1 base and 6 bases respectively, with 9 bases between them. This CDR3 spans 13 amino acids. The germline CDR1 and CDR2 sequences are MGHRA and YSYEKL.

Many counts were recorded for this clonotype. CDR3 region: CASSVGVGNQPQHF. CDR3 nucleotide sequence: TGTGCCAGCAGCGTAGGGGTTGGCAATCAGCCCCAGCATTTT. The genes are TRBV9 and TRBJ1-5; D is undetermined. V was pared by 0 bases and J by 2 bases, with 6 bases between. Germline CDR1 and CDR2: SGDLS and YYNGEE. This CDR3 has 14 amino acids.

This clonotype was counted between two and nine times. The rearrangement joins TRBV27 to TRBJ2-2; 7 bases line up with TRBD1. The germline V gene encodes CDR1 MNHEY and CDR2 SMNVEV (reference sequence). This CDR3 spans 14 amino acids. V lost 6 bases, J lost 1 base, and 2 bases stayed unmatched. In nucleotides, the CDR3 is TGTGCCAGCAGAGACAGGGAGAACACCGGGGAGCTGTTTTTT. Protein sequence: CASRDRENTGELFF.

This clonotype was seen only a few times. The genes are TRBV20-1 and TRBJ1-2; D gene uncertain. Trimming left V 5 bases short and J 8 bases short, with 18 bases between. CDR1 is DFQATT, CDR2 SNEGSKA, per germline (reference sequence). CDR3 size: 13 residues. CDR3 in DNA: TGCAGTGCTTCCGGGCCACCCCTGGGGGGCTACACCTTC. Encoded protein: CSASGPPLGGYTF.

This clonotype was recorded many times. The DNA for the CDR3 is TGTGCCAGCAGCTTGAGAGCGGGAGCGGAGACCCAGTACTTC. Its protein is CASSLRAGAETQYF. This chain joins TRBV7-9 and TRBJ2-5; the match to TRBD2 covers 8 bases. The CDR3 is made up of 14 amino acids. The V gene end was trimmed by 3 bases and the J gene end by 5 bases; junction bases not matched to a gene: 5. The V gene's germline CDR1 is SEHNR and CDR2 FQNEAQ (reference sequence).

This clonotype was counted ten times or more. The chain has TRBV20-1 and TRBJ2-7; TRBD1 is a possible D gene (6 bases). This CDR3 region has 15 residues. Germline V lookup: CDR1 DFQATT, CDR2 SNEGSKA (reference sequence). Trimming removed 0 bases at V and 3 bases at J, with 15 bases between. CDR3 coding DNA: TGCAGTGCTAGAGATCCCCGTCGGACAGTCTACGAGCAGTACTTC. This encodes CSARDPRRTVYEQYF.

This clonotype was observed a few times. In nucleotides, the CDR3 is TGTGCCAGCAGTTACTCGAAGCTCGGTAGCGGGAGTGATCTCTACAATGAGCAGTTCTTC. Amino acid sequence: CASSYSKLGSGSDLYNEQFF. The chain combines TRBV6-6 with TRBJ2-1; 9 nucleotides line up with TRBD2. The V gene end was trimmed by 0 bases and the J gene end by 3 bases; junction bases not matched to a gene: 15. From germline, CDR1 is MNHNY and CDR2 SVGAGI (reference sequence). CDR3 length equals 20 residues.

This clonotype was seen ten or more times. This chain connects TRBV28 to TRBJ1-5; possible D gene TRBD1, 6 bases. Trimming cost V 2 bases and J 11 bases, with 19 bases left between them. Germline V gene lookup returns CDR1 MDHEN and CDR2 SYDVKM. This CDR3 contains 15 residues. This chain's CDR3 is CASSLEKGGSTAQHF. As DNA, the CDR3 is TGTGCCAGCAGTTTAGAAAAGGGGGGCAGTACGGCCCAGCATTTT.

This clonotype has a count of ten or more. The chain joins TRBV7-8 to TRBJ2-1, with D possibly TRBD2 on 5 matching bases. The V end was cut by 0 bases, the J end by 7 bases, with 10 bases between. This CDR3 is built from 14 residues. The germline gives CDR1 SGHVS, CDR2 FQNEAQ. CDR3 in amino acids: CASSLAGSKNEQFF. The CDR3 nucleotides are TGTGCCAGCAGCTTAGCAGGGAGTAAGAATGAGCAGTTCTTC.

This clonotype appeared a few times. DNA for the CDR3: TGTGCCAGCAGCGTAGATCGCGGGACGACCTACGAGCAGTACTTC. Translation: CASSVDRGTTYEQYF. This rearrangement joins TRBV9 to TRBJ2-7, with D perhaps matching TRBD2 (6 bases). Trimming stripped 0 bases from V and 2 bases from J, with 12 bases between. The CDR3 sequence is 15 residues long. Looked up from germline, CDR1 is SGDLS and CDR2 is YYNGEE.

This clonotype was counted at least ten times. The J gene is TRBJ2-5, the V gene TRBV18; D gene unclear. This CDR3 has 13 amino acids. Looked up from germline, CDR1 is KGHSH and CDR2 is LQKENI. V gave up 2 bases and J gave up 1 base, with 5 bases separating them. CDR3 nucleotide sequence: TGTGCCAGCTCACCATGGCTCCAAGAGACCCAGTACTTC. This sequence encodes CASSPWLQETQYF.

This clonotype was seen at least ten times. CDR3 nucleotide sequence: TGTGCCAGCAGTTTGGGGACAGGGGTGGGATACGAGCAGTACTTC. Translation: CASSLGTGVGYEQYF. V and J are TRBV27 and TRBJ2-7; 10 bases line up with TRBD1. The CDR3 is 15 amino acids. Germline CDR1 MNHEY, CDR2 SMNVEV (reference sequence). V was clipped by 3 bases and J by 4 bases; unmatched bases: 6.

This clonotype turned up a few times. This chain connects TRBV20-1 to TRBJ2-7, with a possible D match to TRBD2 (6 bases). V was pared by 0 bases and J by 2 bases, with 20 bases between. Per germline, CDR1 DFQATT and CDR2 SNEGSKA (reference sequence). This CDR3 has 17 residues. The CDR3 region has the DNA TGCAGTGCTAGAGATCTCCAAGGTAGCGGAAAGACCTACGAGCAGTACTTC. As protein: CSARDLQGSGKTYEQYF.

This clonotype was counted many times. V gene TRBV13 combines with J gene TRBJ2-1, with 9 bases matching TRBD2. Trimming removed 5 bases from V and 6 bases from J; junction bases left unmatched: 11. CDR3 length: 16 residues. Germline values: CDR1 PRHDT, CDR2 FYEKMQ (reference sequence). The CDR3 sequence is CASSPTSGDWGNEQFF. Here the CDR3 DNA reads TGTGCCAGCAGCCCGACTAGCGGCGACTGGGGCAATGAGCAGTTCTTC.

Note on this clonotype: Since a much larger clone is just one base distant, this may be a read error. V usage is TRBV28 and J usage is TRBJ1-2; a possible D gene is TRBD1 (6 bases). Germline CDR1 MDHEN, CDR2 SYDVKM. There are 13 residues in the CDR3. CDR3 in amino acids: CASSSHRVYGHTF. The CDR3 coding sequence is TGTGCCAGCAGTTCCCACAGGGTTTATGGCCACACCTTC.